A selection of T cell receptor beta chains follows, all from one sample in a study of type 1 regulatory T cells. Antigens for these TCRs are unknown. TCRdb reprocessed the reads with MiXCR, giving one entry per CDR3 protein. The sample consists of 70,000 or so distinct CDR3 sequences, less than 25% of them appearing once. Sequencing was done on a sample of cultured type 1 regulatory T (Tr1) cells, either the whole culture or a sorted fraction (not recorded which). The receptors originated from a human donor in good health. Both conserved end residues are part of each CDR3. Each record gives: clone size, J gene, D gene, V gene, CDR3 protein, CDR3 DNA. D genes are given only for firm matches. Rows may omit the clone size; those that give it use once, few, many or a size class.

NA TRBJ1-6 TRBD1 TRBV5-1 CASSTEGQGAGAPLHF TGCGCCAGCAGCACGGAAGGACAGGGGGCGGGGGCACCCCTCCACTTT
NA TRBJ2-1 TRBD2 TRBV5-1 CASSLDLASGRREQFF TGCGCCAGCAGCTTGGATCTGGCTAGCGGGAGGCGTGAGCAGTTCTTC
few TRBJ2-7 NA TRBV7-2 CASSLGGGGLWEQYF TGTGCCAGCAGCTTGGGGGGAGGAGGACTTTGGGAGCAGTACTTC
NA TRBJ2-5 NA TRBV5-1 CASSLTGSVETQYF TGCGCCAGCAGCTTGACAGGGTCTGTGGAGACCCAGTACTTC
few TRBJ2-7 TRBD1 TRBV7-9 CASSLGTVSIYEQYF TGTGCCAGCAGCCTAGGGACAGTATCGATCTACGAGCAGTACTTC
NA TRBJ2-1 TRBD2 TRBV20-1 CSATRIAGNNEQFF TGCAGTGCTACCCGGATAGCGGGAAACAATGAGCAGTTCTTC
NA TRBJ2-1 NA TRBV10-3 CAIRSNNEQFF TGTGCCATCAGATCCAACAATGAGCAGTTCTTC
NA TRBJ2-3 NA TRBV6-5 CASRAAVGTDTQYF TGTGCCAGCAGAGCAGCGGTGGGTACAGATACGCAGTATTTT
NA TRBJ2-1 TRBD1 TRBV5-1 CASTPGQEASYNEQFF TGCGCCAGCACACCGGGACAGGAGGCTAGCTACAATGAGCAGTTCTTC
few TRBJ1-4 NA TRBV28 CASREGSGKLFF TGTGCCAGCAGAGAGGGGTCCGGAAAACTGTTTTTT
NA TRBJ2-1 NA TRBV20-1 CSAFGTLNEQFF TGCAGTGCTTTCGGGACTTTGAATGAGCAGTTCTTC
few TRBJ1-2 NA TRBV28 CAISDKRGYTF TGTGCCATTTCGGACAAACGGGGCTACACCTTC
NA TRBJ2-2 NA TRBV29-1 CSVSDTGELFF TGCAGCGTTTCGGACACCGGGGAGCTGTTTTTT
NA TRBJ2-1 NA TRBV3-1 CASSPSTYNEQFF TGTGCCAGCAGCCCCTCTACCTACAATGAGCAGTTCTTC
NA TRBJ1-1 NA TRBV6-2/TRBV6-3 CASSLSQRTEAFF TGTGCCAGCAGTCTCTCCCAACGCACTGAAGCTTTCTTT
NA TRBJ2-5 NA TRBV11-2 CASSLDQGETQYF TGTGCCAGCAGCTTGGACCAGGGAGAGACCCAGTACTTC
NA TRBJ2-2 NA TRBV20-1 CSARDISPGELFF TGCAGTGCTAGAGATATTTCCCCCGGGGAGCTGTTTTTT
few TRBJ2-1 NA TRBV12-3/TRBV12-4 CASSFGRYNEQFF TGTGCCAGCAGTTTTGGACGGTACAATGAGCAGTTCTTC
NA TRBJ2-7 NA TRBV20-1 CSASGRASYEQYF TGCAGTGCTAGCGGCAGGGCCTCCTACGAGCAGTACTTC
NA TRBJ1-6 TRBD1 TRBV9 CASSATGGNYNSPLHF TGTGCCAGCAGCGCCACAGGGGGGAATTATAATTCACCCCTCCACTTT
few TRBJ1-2 NA TRBV4-3 CASSQTGNYGYTF TGCGCCAGCAGCCAAACAGGGAACTATGGCTACACCTTC
NA TRBJ2-7 TRBD2 TRBV24-1 CATSASGSSFYEQYF TGTGCCACCAGTGCTAGCGGGAGTTCTTTCTACGAGCAGTACTTC
few TRBJ2-7 NA TRBV27 CARPIVGYEQYF TGTGCCAGGCCCATAGTGGGCTACGAGCAGTACTTC
NA TRBJ2-7 TRBD2 TRBV5-1 CASSSHSGTSYDEQYF TGCGCCAGCAGTTCCCACTCCGGGACTAGTTACGACGAGCAGTACTTC
NA TRBJ1-5 NA TRBV20-1 CSASGPGRNQPQHF TGCAGTGCTAGCGGTCCGGGGCGCAATCAGCCCCAGCATTTT
few TRBJ2-7 TRBD1 TRBV5-1 CASSNPGQGFYEQYF TGCGCCAGCAGCAATCCGGGACAGGGGTTCTACGAGCAGTACTTC
few TRBJ2-3 TRBD2 TRBV4-2 CASRSGGSRSTDTQYF TGTGCCAGCAGGAGCGGCGGGAGTAGGAGCACAGATACGCAGTATTTT
NA TRBJ2-1 TRBD2 TRBV2 CAGSATSGRNNEQFF TGTGCCGGCAGCGCCACTAGCGGGAGGAATAATGAGCAGTTCTTC
NA TRBJ2-7 TRBD1 TRBV6-2/TRBV6-3 CASSRTGVSYEQYF TGTGCCAGCAGTAGGACAGGGGTGTCCTACGAGCAGTACTTC
few TRBJ1-6 NA TRBV5-1 CASSFYLVSYNSPLHF TGCGCCAGCAGCTTCTATTTAGTCTCCTATAATTCACCCCTCCACTTT
NA TRBJ2-3 TRBD2 TRBV20-1 CSAGLAGRQDTQYF TGCAGTGCCGGACTAGCGGGGAGACAAGATACGCAGTATTTT
NA TRBJ1-1 NA TRBV5-5 CASSLVGEATEAFF TGTGCCAGCAGCTTGGTTGGAGAGGCGACTGAAGCTTTCTTT
few TRBJ2-1 TRBD2 TRBV7-3 CASSRVAGGPGEQFF TGTGCCAGCAGCAGAGTAGCGGGAGGGCCTGGTGAGCAGTTCTTC
NA TRBJ2-3 TRBD2 TRBV4-2 CASSAGGDGVTQYF TGTGCCAGCAGCGCCGGGGGGGACGGGGTCACGCAGTATTTT
NA TRBJ1-5 NA TRBV5-1 CASSPGQSNQPQHF TGCGCCAGCAGCCCAGGACAGTCCAATCAGCCCCAGCATTTT
few TRBJ2-1 TRBD2 TRBV20-1 CSARENSGGEQFF TGCAGTGCTAGAGAAAATAGCGGGGGTGAGCAGTTCTTC
NA TRBJ2-5 NA TRBV9 CASSVDGNVGTQYF TGTGCCAGCAGCGTAGACGGAAACGTCGGGACCCAGTACTTC
many TRBJ2-1 NA TRBV7-9 CASSLTSGVNEQFF TGTGCCAGCAGCTTAACTTCAGGAGTAAATGAGCAGTTCTTC
NA TRBJ2-1 TRBD1 TRBV5-1 CASSLEVGGFNEQFF TGCGCCAGCAGCTTGGAAGTAGGGGGCTTCAATGAGCAGTTCTTC
medium-sized TRBJ2-2 TRBD1 TRBV5-1 CASQTQGRNTGELFF TGCGCCAGCCAAACACAGGGGCGGAACACCGGGGAGCTGTTTTTT
few TRBJ1-1 NA TRBV29-1 CSVEPGPEAFF TGCAGCGTTGAACCCGGGCCCGAAGCTTTCTTT
NA TRBJ2-2 TRBD2 TRBV9 CASSPGLGNTGELFF TGTGCCAGCTCTCCGGGACTAGGGAACACCGGGGAGCTGTTTTTT
few TRBJ2-7 NA TRBV28 CASSPAPRGNYEQYF TGTGCCAGCAGCCCTGCCCCGAGGGGGAACTACGAGCAGTACTTC
few TRBJ2-3 TRBD2 TRBV27 CASSLIKLAGVPDTQYF TGTGCCAGCAGCTTAATAAAACTAGCGGGAGTACCAGATACGCAGTATTTT
few TRBJ2-2 NA TRBV19 CASSRRGQGTGELFF TGTGCCAGTAGTCGGCGAGGCCAGGGGACCGGGGAGCTGTTTTTT
NA TRBJ1-1 NA TRBV7-3 CASSLTPGGTEAFF TGTGCCAGCAGCTTAACCCCGGGGGGGACCGAAGCTTTCTTT